These 26 T cell receptor beta chains share one sample of origin, sequenced in a study of shared clonotypes between healthy human individuals. Generated by immunoSEQ multiplex PCR, the TCRdb table keeps only in-frame clones and is missing some. The data hold under 2,500,000 clones, with approximately 96% observed a single time. The sequenced sample was naive CD4+ T cells sorted from blood. Subset meaning: CD45RA+ positively selected. Source of these receptors: a man younger than 30 in good health.

The chain has TRBV28 and TRBJ1-5; D possibly corresponds to TRBD1 (5 bases). This CDR3 is built from 16 residues. Per germline, CDR1 MDHEN and CDR2 SYDVKM. V was clipped by 1 base and J by 2 bases, with 12 bases between them. The CDR3 reads CASSLYRQGGNQPQHF. CDR3 sequence (DNA): TGTGCCAGCAGTTTATACAGGCAAGGCGGCAATCAGCCCCAGCATTTT.

V is TRBV6-6 and J is TRBJ2-5; D is perhaps TRBD2 (7 bases). V was trimmed by 4 bases and J by 5 bases, leaving 14 bases between them. The CDR3 extends over 14 amino acids. Germline CDR1 MNHNY, CDR2 SVGAGI (reference sequence). The CDR3, as DNA: TGTGCCAGCAGTTCCGACGGGGGGCCCGAGACCCAGTACTTC. It yields the protein CASSSDGGPETQYF.

The genes are TRBV6-6 and TRBJ2-7; TRBD1 is a possible D gene (6 bases). Trimming cost V 8 bases and J 5 bases, with 16 bases left between them. The CDR3 length is 13 residues. Germline V gene lookup returns CDR1 MNHNY and CDR2 SVGAGI (reference sequence). The CDR3, as DNA: TGTGCCAGCGGCTCTGGGGGCAGGGACGAGCAGTACTTC. Its protein product is CASGSGGRDEQYF.

The CDR3 sequence: CASSLGTGRLATNEKLFF. CDR3 DNA: TGTGCCAGCAGTTTAGGGACAGGACGCCTTGCAACTAATGAAAAACTGTTTTTT. V is TRBV28 and J is TRBJ1-4, with 8 bases that match TRBD1. With 2 bases clipped from V and 0 bases from J, the junction kept 8 bases outside the gene matches. The CDR3 totals 18 residues. The germline V gene has CDR1 MDHEN and CDR2 SYDVKM.

The V gene is TRBV18, the J gene TRBJ1-3; no definite D call. The V end was cut by 2 bases, the J end by 4 bases, with 9 bases between. The CDR3 is 14 residues long. Germline CDR1 KGHSH, CDR2 LQKENI. CDR3 nucleotide sequence: TGTGCCAGCTCACCAGCGGAATCCGGAAACACCATATATTTT. Translating gives CASSPAESGNTIYF. Full variable domain (outside the CDR3, taken from reference TRBV18 and TRBJ1-3): NAGVMQNPRHLVRRRGQEARLRCSPMKGHSHVYWYRQLPEEGLKFMVYLQKENIIDESGMPKERFSAEFPKEGPSILRIQQVVRGDSAAYFCASSPAESGNTIYFGEGSWLTVV.

CDR3 protein: CASSSNRAIGYTF. The CDR3 region has the DNA TGTGCCAGCAGCTCGAACAGGGCGATTGGCTACACCTTC. The chain couples TRBV7-2 to TRBJ1-2, with D tentatively TRBD1 (6 bases). V lost 4 bases, J lost 7 bases, and 13 bases lay in between. This CDR3 comprises 13 residues. CDR1 is SGHTA, CDR2 FQGNSA, per germline.

This clone appeared a few times. The chain has TRBV2 and TRBJ1-5; possibly TRBD1 for D (5 bases). V was clipped by 2 bases and J by 5 bases, with 13 bases between them. Germline CDR1 SNHLY, CDR2 FYNNEI. The CDR3 is 15 residues long. The CDR3 sequence is CASSERGQGYQPQHF. The DNA of the CDR3 is TGTGCCAGCAGTGAACGCGGGCAGGGTTATCAGCCCCAGCATTTT.

In regard to this clone: The sample contains more than one DNA sequence encoding this CDR3. The V and J genes are TRBV5-1 and TRBJ2-7; 10 bases are a match to TRBD1. J was trimmed by 3 bases and V by 0 bases; bases with no gene match: 3. Germline assignment: CDR1 SGHRS and CDR2 YFSETQ. The CDR3 loop spans 15 amino acids. DNA for the CDR3: TGCGCCAGCAGCTTGGGGGACAGGGGATTCTACGAGCAGTACTTC. This gives the protein CASSLGDRGFYEQYF.

The chain has TRBV30 and TRBJ2-5, with D unclear. The CDR3 runs 14 residues. The V and J ends lost 0 bases and 1 base respectively, with 9 bases between them. Germline values: CDR1 GTSNPN, CDR2 SVGIG (reference sequence). The CDR3 is CAWSVSRPQETQYF. CDR3 coding DNA: TGTGCCTGGAGTGTATCGCGACCCCAAGAGACCCAGTACTTC.

Here the CDR3 reads CASSQDRGFNSPLHF. In nucleotides, the CDR3 is TGCGCCAGCAGCCAAGACAGGGGGTTCAATTCACCCCTCCACTTT. This sequence joins TRBV4-1 and TRBJ1-6, with 7 bases aligning to TRBD1. The CDR3 is 15 residues long. V lost 0 bases to trimming and J lost 7 bases; unmatched junction nucleotides: 3. Germline V gene data show CDR1 as MGHRA and CDR2 as YSYEKL.

The genes are TRBV30 and TRBJ1-1; tentatively, D is TRBD1 (5 bases). The CDR3 has 15 residues. The V gene's germline CDR1 is GTSNPN and CDR2 SVGIG (reference sequence). The V end lost 5 bases, the J end lost 0 bases, and 16 bases lay between the germline ends. CDR3 residues: CAWGGTRRVNTEAFF. CDR3 DNA: TGTGCCTGGGGGGGGACTCGACGGGTGAACACTGAAGCTTTCTTT.

J is TRBJ2-5 and V is TRBV5-1, with 7 bases matching TRBD2. Trimming removed 3 bases from V and 5 bases from J; junction bases left unmatched: 10. This CDR3 contains 15 residues. Germline V gene data show CDR1 as SGHRS and CDR2 as YFSETQ. The CDR3 DNA sequence: TGCGCCAGCAGCTCCGGGACTAAGAGGGGTGAGACCCAGTACTTC. Translated, it gives CASSSGTKRGETQYF.

The chain is built from TRBV19 and TRBJ2-3; D is ambiguous. The V and J ends lost 3 bases and 6 bases respectively, with 22 bases between them. CDR3 length equals 17 residues. Germline V gene lookup returns CDR1 LNHDA and CDR2 SQIVND (reference sequence). This chain's CDR3 is CASSIKNAGFPRDTQYF. Here the CDR3 DNA reads TGTGCCAGTAGTATCAAAAATGCAGGATTCCCGCGGGATACGCAGTATTTT.

Remarks on this clone: Other DNA sequences in the sample encode the same CDR3. J is TRBJ2-7 and V is TRBV7-2; D is ambiguous. The CDR3 loop spans 12 amino acids. Germline CDR1 reads SGHTA; CDR2 reads FQGNSA. The ends were cut back, 4 bases at V and 3 bases at J, with 7 bases in the middle. This CDR3 is CASSSGIYEQYF. CDR3 nucleotide sequence: TGTGCCAGCAGCTCCGGCATCTACGAGCAGTACTTC. The full variable domain, its missing parts supplied by reference TRBV7-2 and TRBJ2-7, is GAGVSQSPSNKVTEKGKDVELRCDPISGHTALYWYRQSLGQGLEFLIYFQGNSAPDKSGLPSDRFSAERTGGSVSTLTIQRTQQEDSAVYLCASSSGIYEQYFGPGTRLTVT.

This clone was recorded once. J is TRBJ1-2 and V is TRBV5-4; 7 positions agree with TRBD1. Germline-derived CDR1 and CDR2 are SGHNT and YYREEE (reference sequence). The ends lost 5 bases at V and 6 bases at J; junction bases unmatched: 13. The CDR3 runs to 15 residues. CDR3 coding DNA: TGTGCCAGCAGTTCCCAGGGGGTGCTGGGACATGGCTACACCTTC. Its translation: CASSSQGVLGHGYTF.

This clone was recorded once. The chain carries TRBV30 and TRBJ2-2; tentative D call: TRBD1 (6 bases). The V gene lost 4 bases and the J gene lost 3 bases, with 12 bases spanning the gap. Germline V lookup: CDR1 GTSNPN, CDR2 SVGIG (reference sequence). The CDR3 is 14 residues long. CDR3 amino acids: CAWKRGMHTGELFF. The CDR3 nucleotides are TGTGCCTGGAAGAGGGGGATGCACACCGGGGAGCTGTTTTTT.

The chain uses TRBV11-3 and TRBJ1-2, with D tentatively TRBD1 (6 bases). Germline V CDR1 and CDR2: SGHNT, YENEEA. The CDR3 covers 16 residues. V gave up 3 bases and J gave up 5 bases, with 19 bases separating them. CDR3 sequence (DNA): TGTGCCAGCAGCTTGCAACCAGGGGTAGGAGTTTATGGCTACACCTTC. This sequence encodes CASSLQPGVGVYGYTF.

The chain combines TRBV18 with TRBJ2-3, with D possibly matching TRBD2 (6 bases). CDR3 size: 13 residues. The germline V and J ends were trimmed by 3 bases and 5 bases, with 9 bases remaining between them. CDR1 is KGHSH and CDR2 is LQKENI in the germline V gene. The CDR3 reads CASSPPSVDTQYF. DNA for the CDR3: TGTGCCAGCTCACCGCCTAGCGTAGATACGCAGTATTTT.

A word on this clone: This sample includes further DNA sequences coding for the same CDR3. This chain uses TRBV5-1 with TRBJ1-2, with unresolved D. The CDR3 loop spans 13 amino acids. V lost 0 bases to trimming and J lost 1 base, with 4 bases between them. Germline loops: CDR1 SGHRS, CDR2 YFSETQ. The DNA of the CDR3 is TGCGCCAGCAGCTTGGCCGTTAACTATGGCTACACCTTC. It is translated as CASSLAVNYGYTF.

DNA for the CDR3: TGCAGCGCAGGGGGAACTTTACTAACACAAGAGACCCAGTACTTC. It is translated as CSAGGTLLTQETQYF. The chain couples TRBV29-1 to TRBJ2-5, with 7 bases that match TRBD1. The CDR3 is made up of 15 amino acids. CDR1 is SQVTM, CDR2 ANQGSEA, per germline. V shed 7 bases, J shed 2 bases, and the junction held 13 bases outside the gene matches.

This chain connects TRBV28 to TRBJ1-5, with D possibly matching TRBD1 (5 bases). V lost 3 bases and J 2 bases, leaving 11 bases between the germline ends. CDR3 length: 15 amino acids. The V gene's germline CDR1 is MDHEN and CDR2 SYDVKM. CDR3 amino acids: CASSFSRVGNQPQHF. Written as DNA, the CDR3 is TGTGCCAGCAGTTTTTCCAGGGTCGGCAATCAGCCCCAGCATTTT.

The genes are TRBV30 and TRBJ1-5; 10 nucleotides match TRBD1. The V segment lost 4 bases and the J segment 4 bases; nucleotides outside the gene matches: 7. There are 15 residues in the CDR3. In germline, CDR1 is GTSNPN, CDR2 SVGIG (reference sequence). The CDR3 sequence: CAWNGGQGKNQPQHF. For the CDR3, the DNA is TGTGCCTGGAACGGGGGACAGGGGAAAAATCAGCCCCAGCATTTT. The full variable domain, with the rest looked up from reference TRBV30 and TRBJ1-5, is SQTIHQWPATLVQPVGSPLSLECTVEGTSNPNLYWYRQAAGRGLQLLFYSVGIGQISSEVPQNLSASRPQDRQFILSSKKLLLSDSGFYLCAWNGGQGKNQPQHFGDGTRLSIL.

This rearrangement joins TRBV5-8 to TRBJ2-7; 11 bases agree with TRBD2. Germline CDR1 SGHTS, CDR2 YDEGEE. V lost 4 bases, J lost 3 bases, and 12 bases stayed unmatched. This CDR3 is 17 amino acids long. The CDR3 DNA follows: TGTGCCAGCAGCCTAACTGGGACTAGCGGAGCCTACTACGAGCAGTACTTC. Translation: CASSLTGTSGAYYEQYF.

The chain employs TRBV19 and TRBJ2-3; D call uncertain. CDR3 size: 15 residues. V lost 4 bases to trimming and J lost 1 base, with 12 bases between them. In germline, CDR1 is LNHDA, CDR2 SQIVND (reference sequence). CDR3 coding DNA: TGTGCCAGTAGTACAGCTTCAAGTGGCACAGATACGCAGTATTTT. Its protein product is CASSTASSGTDTQYF.

This rearrangement joins TRBV4-1 to TRBJ1-3, with a possible D match to TRBD1 (5 bases). Germline-derived CDR1 and CDR2 are MGHRA and YSYEKL. This CDR3 contains 16 residues. V lost 2 bases and J lost 4, with 15 bases in between. CDR3 residues: CASSQPPGGEGNTIYF. CDR3 DNA: TGCGCCAGCAGCCAACCCCCCGGAGGGGAAGGAAACACCATATATTTT.

This chain links TRBV28 with TRBJ2-3; D gene ambiguous. Germline values: CDR1 MDHEN, CDR2 SYDVKM. The CDR3 sequence is 12 residues long. The V and J ends lost 5 bases and 4 bases respectively, with 7 bases between them. Written as DNA, the CDR3 is TGTGCCAGCAGTCCCCAAGCAGATACGCAGTATTTT. Protein sequence: CASSPQADTQYF. Combining the CDR3 with reference TRBV28 and TRBJ2-3 gives the whole variable domain DVKVTQSSRYLVKRTGEKVFLECVQDMDHENMFWYRQDPGLGLRLIYFSYDVKMKEKGDIPEGYSVSREKKERFSLILESASTNQTSMYLCASSPQADTQYFGPGTRLTVL.